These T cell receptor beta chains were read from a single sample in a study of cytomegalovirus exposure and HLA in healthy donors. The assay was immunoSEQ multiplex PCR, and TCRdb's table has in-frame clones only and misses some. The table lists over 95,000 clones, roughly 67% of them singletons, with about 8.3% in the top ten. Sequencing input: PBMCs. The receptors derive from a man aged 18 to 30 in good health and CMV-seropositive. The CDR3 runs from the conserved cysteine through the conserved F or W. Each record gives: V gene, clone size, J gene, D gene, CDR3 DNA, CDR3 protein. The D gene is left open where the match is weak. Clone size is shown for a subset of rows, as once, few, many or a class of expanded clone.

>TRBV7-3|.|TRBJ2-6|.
TGTGCCAGCAGCTTAACTACTGGGGCCAACGTCCTGACTTTC
CASSLTTGANVLTF
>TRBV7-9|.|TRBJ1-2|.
TGTGCCAGCAGCTTGGGTCCAGGCGCTAACTATGGCTACACCTTC
CASSLGPGANYGYTF
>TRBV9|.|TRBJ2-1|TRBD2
TGTGCCAGCAGCGGAGGACTAGTAGGTTACAATGAGCAGTTCTTC
CASSGGLVGYNEQFF
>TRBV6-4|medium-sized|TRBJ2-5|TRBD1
TGTGCCAGCAGCGGGGACAGAAAGACCCAGTACTTC
CASSGDRKTQYF
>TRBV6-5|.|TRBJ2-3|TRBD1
TGTGCCAGCACCTACACCGGACAGGGGTCGGATACGCAGTATTTT
CASTYTGQGSDTQYF
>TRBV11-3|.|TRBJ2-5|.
TGTGCCAGCAGCTTAGACGGAGGGTCGGAGGCGGAGACCCAGTACTTC
CASSLDGGSEAETQYF
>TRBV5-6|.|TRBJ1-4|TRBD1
TGTGCCAGCAGCTCGACCACTCCGGGACAGCATGAAAAACTGTTTTTT
CASSSTTPGQHEKLFF
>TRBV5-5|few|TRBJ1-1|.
TGTGCCAGCAGCTTGGGCCAGGGTGGGAACACTGAAGCTTTCTTT
CASSLGQGGNTEAFF
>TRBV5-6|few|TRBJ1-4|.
TGTGCCAGCAGCTTCCGGGGGAGGCGGCAAAAACTGTTTTTT
CASSFRGRRQKLFF
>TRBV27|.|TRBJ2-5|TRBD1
TGTGCCAGCAGTTTATGGACAGGTGAAGAGACCCAGTACTTC
CASSLWTGEETQYF
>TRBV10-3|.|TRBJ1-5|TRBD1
TGTGCCATCAGACCCGGGACAGCAGAGAGTCAGCCCCAGCATTTT
CAIRPGTAESQPQHF
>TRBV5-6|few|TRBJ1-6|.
TGTGCCAGCAGCTTACGAGGGATCAATTCACCCCTCCACTTT
CASSLRGINSPLHF
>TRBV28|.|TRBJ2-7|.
TGTGCCAGCAGTTGGCTAGCGACCTCCTACGAGCAGTACTTC
CASSWLATSYEQYF
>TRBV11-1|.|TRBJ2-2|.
TGTGCCAGCAGCTTAACAGTGAACACCGGGGAGCTGTTTTTT
CASSLTVNTGELFF
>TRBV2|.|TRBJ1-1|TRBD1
TGTGCCAGCAGTGAAGCCTGGGACAGGGGGCTGACTGAAGCTTTCTTT
CASSEAWDRGLTEAFF
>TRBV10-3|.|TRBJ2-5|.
TGTGCCATCATTGCGGGGTTGGAGACCCAGTACTTC
CAIIAGLETQYF
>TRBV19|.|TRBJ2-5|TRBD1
TGTGCCAGTGGGACAGGGAGAGAGACCCAGTACTTC
CASGTGRETQYF
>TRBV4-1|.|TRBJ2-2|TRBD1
TGCGCCAGCAGCCTCGGACAGGGGGCCGGGGAGCTGTTTTTT
CASSLGQGAGELFF
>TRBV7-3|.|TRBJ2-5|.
TGTGCCAGCAGCTTATTTCGCGGAAACCAAGAGACCCAGTACTTC
CASSLFRGNQETQYF
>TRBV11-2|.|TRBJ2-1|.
TGTGCCAGCGAATCCTCGGTGGCGGGCTGGGAGCAGTTCTTC
CASESSVAGWEQFF
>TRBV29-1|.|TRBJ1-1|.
TGCAGCGCCGGGAGAGTGAACACTGAAGCTTTCTTT
CSAGRVNTEAFF
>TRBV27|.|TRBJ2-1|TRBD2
TGTGCCAGCAGTTTATGGGCTAGCGGGGGGGTATACAATGAGCAGTTCTTC
CASSLWASGGVYNEQFF
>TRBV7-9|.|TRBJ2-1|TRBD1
TGTGCCAGCAGCTTACCGACAGGGGAGCAGTTCTTC
CASSLPTGEQFF
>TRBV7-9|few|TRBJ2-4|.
TGTGCCAGCAGCTTGATCGCGGATCTAGCCAAAAACATTCAGTACTTC
CASSLIADLAKNIQYF
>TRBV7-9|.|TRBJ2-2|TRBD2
TGTGCCAGCAGCTTCGCGGGGGGGCCGGCCGGGGAGCTGTTTTTT
CASSFAGGPAGELFF
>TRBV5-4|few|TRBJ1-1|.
TGTGCCAGCAGCTTGGACCCTGGCGGGGGCCTACGGAACACTGAAGCTTTCTTT
CASSLDPGGGLRNTEAFF
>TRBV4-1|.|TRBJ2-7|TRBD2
TGCGCCAGCAGCCCTGGTCCACTAGCGGTGACAGCCTACGAGCAGTACTTC
CASSPGPLAVTAYEQYF
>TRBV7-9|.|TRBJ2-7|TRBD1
TGTGCCAGCAGTTTGGACAGGGTCGAGCAGTACTTC
CASSLDRVEQYF
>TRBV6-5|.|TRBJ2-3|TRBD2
TGTGCCAGCAATCCTAGCGGAACGCAGTATTTT
CASNPSGTQYF
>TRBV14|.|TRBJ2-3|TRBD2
TGTGCCAGCAGCCAAGTTGTTGCTAGCGGGGGAATGGATACGCAGTATTTT
CASSQVVASGGMDTQYF
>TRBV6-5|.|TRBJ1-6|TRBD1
TGTGCCAGCAGTTACCCAGGGGGGACAGGGGCTTCTTTCCTCCACTTT
CASSYPGGTGASFLHF